This T cell receptor (beta chain) was sequenced during a study of blood T cells in healthy people across ages. Background on the study: T cells yielded about one barcoded beta molecule per two cells through template switching. Study observations and caveats: Percentage of naive T cells showed a strong correlation with TCR beta diversity.

On this clonotype: The antigen remains undetermined. Its ends do not fully match the called genes, so a read error is possible.

Germline V gene data show CDR1 as SGHTA and CDR2 as FQGNSA. The CDR3 runs to 14 residues. The second PCR ran roughly 7 to 12 cycles with a sample-barcoded 5' primer and J-beta primers. The authors tagged each cDNA molecule using a template-switch adaptor with 12 random nucleotides. Individual samples furnished no less than 2.5 million CDR3-containing paired-end reads apiece. TCRdb redid the calling of the 5' RACE reads with MiXCR, one entry per CDR3 protein. The table records around 800,000 distinct CDR3 sequences, about 42% of them present only once. This TCR was sampled from a man in his sixties in good health. The material sequenced was blood. This rearrangement joins TRBV7-2 to TRBJ2-7; tentatively, D is TRBD1 (6 bases). The CDR3 sequence is CASGFDTGSYEQYF. Written as DNA, the CDR3 is TGTGCCAGCGGCTTCGACACAGGGAGCTACGAGCAGTACTTC.